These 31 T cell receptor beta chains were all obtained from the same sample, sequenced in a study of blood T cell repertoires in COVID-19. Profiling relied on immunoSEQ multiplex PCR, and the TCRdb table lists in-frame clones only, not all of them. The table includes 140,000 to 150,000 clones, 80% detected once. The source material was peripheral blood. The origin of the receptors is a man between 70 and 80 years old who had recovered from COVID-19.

The CDR3 nucleotides are TGTGCCACCAGCAGAGCGCGGGGGGGGTACTACGAGCAGTACTTC. Protein product: CATSRARGGYYEQYF. The chain carries TRBV15 and TRBJ2-7, with 9 bases that match TRBD2. The ends lost 1 base at V and 3 bases at J; junction bases unmatched: 4. Germline V gene sequence: CDR1 LNHNV, CDR2 YYDKDF (reference sequence). The CDR3 sequence is 15 residues long.

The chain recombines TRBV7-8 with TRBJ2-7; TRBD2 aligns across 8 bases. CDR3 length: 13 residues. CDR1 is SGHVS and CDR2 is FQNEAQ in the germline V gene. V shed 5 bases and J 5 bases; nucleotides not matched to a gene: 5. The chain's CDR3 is CASSRGLGDEQYF. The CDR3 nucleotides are TGTGCCAGCAGCCGGGGACTAGGGGACGAGCAGTACTTC.

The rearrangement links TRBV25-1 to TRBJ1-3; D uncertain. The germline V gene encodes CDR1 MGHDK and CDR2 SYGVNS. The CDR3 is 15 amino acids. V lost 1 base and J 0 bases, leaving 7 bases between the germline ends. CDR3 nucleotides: TGTGCCAGCAGTGAATCGGGGTACTCTGGAAACACCATATATTTT. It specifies CASSESGYSGNTIYF.

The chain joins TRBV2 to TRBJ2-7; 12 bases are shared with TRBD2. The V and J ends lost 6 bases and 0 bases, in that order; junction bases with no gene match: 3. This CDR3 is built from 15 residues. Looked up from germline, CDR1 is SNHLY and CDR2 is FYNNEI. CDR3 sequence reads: CASRLAGGISYEQYF. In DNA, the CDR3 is TGTGCCAGCAGACTAGCGGGAGGCATCTCCTACGAGCAGTACTTC. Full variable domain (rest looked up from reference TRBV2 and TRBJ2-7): EPEVTQTPSHQVTQMGQEVILRCVPISNHLYFYWYRQILGQKVEFLVSFYNNEISEKSEIFDDQFSVERPDGSNFTLKIRSTKLEDSAMYFCASRLAGGISYEQYFGPGTRLTVT.

For the CDR3, the DNA is TGTGCCAGCAGCTTGGGGGCGGGGATCGGGGAGCTGTTTTTT. It is translated as CASSLGAGIGELFF. The gene calls are TRBV5-6 and TRBJ2-2; maybe TRBD2 (6 bases). Germline V gene lookup returns CDR1 SGHDT and CDR2 YYEEEE. The CDR3 is 14 residues long. Trimming removed 0 bases from V and 7 bases from J, with 10 bases in between.

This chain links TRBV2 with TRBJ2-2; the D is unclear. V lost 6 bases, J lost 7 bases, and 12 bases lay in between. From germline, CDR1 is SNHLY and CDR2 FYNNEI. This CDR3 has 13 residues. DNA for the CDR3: TGTGCCAGCAGGACCGTTGACAACGGGGAGCTGTTTTTT. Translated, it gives CASRTVDNGELFF.

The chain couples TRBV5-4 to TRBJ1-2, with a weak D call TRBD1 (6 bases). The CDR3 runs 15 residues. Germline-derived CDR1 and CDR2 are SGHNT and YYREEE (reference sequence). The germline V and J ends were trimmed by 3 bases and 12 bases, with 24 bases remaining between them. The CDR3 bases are TGTGCCAGCAGCTCCACGGGGGGGCGGTCTGGGATCCACACCTTC. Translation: CASSSTGGRSGIHTF.

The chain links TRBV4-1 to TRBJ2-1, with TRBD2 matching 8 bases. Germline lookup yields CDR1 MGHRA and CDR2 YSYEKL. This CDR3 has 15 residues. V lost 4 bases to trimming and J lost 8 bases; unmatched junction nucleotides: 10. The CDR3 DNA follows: TGCGCCAGCAGCCCCCTACAGCGGGGGACCCATGAGCAGTTCTTC. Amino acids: CASSPLQRGTHEQFF.

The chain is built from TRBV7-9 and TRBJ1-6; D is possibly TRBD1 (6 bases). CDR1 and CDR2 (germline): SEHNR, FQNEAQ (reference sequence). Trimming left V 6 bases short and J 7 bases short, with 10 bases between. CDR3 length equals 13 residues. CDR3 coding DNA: TGTGCCAGCAGGGAGACAGGAAATTCACCCCTCCACTTT. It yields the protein CASRETGNSPLHF. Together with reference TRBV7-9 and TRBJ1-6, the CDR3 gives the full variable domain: DTGVSQNPRHKITKRGQNVTFRCDPISEHNRLYWYRQTLGQGPEFLTYFQNEAQLEKSRLLSDRFSAERPKGSFSTLEIQRTEQGDSAMYLCASRETGNSPLHFGNGTRLTVT.

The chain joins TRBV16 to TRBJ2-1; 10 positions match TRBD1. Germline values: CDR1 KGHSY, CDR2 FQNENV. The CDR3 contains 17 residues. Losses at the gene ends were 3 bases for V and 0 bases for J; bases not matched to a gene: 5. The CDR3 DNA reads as TGTGCCAGCAGCCACCGACAGGGGGCAGGCTCCTACAATGAGCAGTTCTTC. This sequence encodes CASSHRQGAGSYNEQFF.

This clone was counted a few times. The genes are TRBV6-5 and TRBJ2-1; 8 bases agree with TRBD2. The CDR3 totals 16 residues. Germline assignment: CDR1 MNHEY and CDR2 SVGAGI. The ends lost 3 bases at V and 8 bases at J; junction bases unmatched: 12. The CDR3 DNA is TGTGCCAGCAGTTATGCCGTGGGACTAGTGTCGGATGAGCAGTTCTTC. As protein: CASSYAVGLVSDEQFF.

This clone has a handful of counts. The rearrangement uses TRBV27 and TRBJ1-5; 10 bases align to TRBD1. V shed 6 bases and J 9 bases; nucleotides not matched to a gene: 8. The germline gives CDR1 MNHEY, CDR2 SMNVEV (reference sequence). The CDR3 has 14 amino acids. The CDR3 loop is CASSPRQGAPPQHF. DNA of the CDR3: TGTGCCAGCAGCCCTAGACAGGGGGCGCCGCCCCAGCATTTT.

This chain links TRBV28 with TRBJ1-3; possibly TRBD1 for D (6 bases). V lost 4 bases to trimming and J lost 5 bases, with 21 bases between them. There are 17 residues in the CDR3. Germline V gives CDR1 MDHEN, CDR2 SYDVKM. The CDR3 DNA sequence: TGTGCCAGCAGTTCCCCTTCCCGCTCCAGGGGACGAAACACCATATATTTT. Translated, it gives CASSSPSRSRGRNTIYF.

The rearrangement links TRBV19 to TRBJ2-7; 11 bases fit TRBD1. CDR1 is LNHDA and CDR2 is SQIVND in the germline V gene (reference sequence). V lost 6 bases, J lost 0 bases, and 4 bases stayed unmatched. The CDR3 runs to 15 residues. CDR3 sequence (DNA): TGTGCCAGTAGAACCGGGACAGGGGGCTCCTACGAGCAGTACTTC. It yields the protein CASRTGTGGSYEQYF.

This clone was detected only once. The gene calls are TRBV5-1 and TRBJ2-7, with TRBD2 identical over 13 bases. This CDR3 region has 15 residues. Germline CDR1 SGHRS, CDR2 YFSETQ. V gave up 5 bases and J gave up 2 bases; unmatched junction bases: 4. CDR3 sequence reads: CASRQGLAGAYEQYF. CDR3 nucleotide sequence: TGCGCCAGCAGACAAGGACTAGCGGGAGCCTACGAGCAGTACTTC.

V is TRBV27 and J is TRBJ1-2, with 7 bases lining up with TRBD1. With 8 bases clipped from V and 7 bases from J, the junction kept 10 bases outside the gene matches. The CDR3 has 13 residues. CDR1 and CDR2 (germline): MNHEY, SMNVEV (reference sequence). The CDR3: CASARATGVGYTF. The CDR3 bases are TGTGCCAGCGCCAGGGCTACAGGGGTTGGCTACACCTTC.

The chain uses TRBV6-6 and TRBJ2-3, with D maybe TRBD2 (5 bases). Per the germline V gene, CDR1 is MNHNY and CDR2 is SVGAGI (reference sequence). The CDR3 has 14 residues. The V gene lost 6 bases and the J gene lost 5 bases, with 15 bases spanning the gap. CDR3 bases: TGTGCCAGCAGAAAACCGGGATTCGTAGATACGCAGTATTTT. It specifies CASRKPGFVDTQYF.

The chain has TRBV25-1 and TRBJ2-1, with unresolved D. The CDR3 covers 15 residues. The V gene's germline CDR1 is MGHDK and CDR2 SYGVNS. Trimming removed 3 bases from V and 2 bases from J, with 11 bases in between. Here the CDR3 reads CASSDLSAAYNEQFF. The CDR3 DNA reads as TGTGCCAGCAGTGATCTCAGCGCGGCCTACAATGAGCAGTTCTTC.

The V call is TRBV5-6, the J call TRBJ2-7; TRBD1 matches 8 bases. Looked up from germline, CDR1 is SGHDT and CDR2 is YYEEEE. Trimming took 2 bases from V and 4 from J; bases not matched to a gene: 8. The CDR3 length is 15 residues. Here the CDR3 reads CASSLSDRGSYEQYF. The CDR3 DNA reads TGTGCCAGCAGCTTAAGCGACAGGGGTAGTTACGAGCAGTACTTC.

CDR3 loop: CASSVTDRGYNSPLHF. DNA for the CDR3: TGTGCCAGCAGCGTGACTGACAGGGGGTATAATTCACCCCTCCACTTT. The chain combines TRBV9 with TRBJ1-6; TRBD1 aligns across 9 bases. The CDR3 has 16 residues. Looked up from germline, CDR1 is SGDLS and CDR2 is YYNGEE. V trimming: 2 bases; J trimming: 4 bases; junction bases outside the gene matches: 4.

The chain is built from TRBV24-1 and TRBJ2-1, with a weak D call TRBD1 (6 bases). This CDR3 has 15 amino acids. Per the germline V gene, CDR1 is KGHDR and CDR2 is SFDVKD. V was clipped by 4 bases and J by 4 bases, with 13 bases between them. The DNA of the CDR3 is TGTGCCACCAGTGAGGGCCGGGACAATTACAATGAGCAGTTCTTC. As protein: CATSEGRDNYNEQFF.

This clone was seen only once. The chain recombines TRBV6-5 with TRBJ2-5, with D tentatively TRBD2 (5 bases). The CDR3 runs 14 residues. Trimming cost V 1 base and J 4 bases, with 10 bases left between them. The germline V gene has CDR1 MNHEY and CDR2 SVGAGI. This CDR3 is CASSYFSGRETQYF. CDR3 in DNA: TGTGCCAGCAGTTACTTCAGCGGAAGAGAGACCCAGTACTTC.

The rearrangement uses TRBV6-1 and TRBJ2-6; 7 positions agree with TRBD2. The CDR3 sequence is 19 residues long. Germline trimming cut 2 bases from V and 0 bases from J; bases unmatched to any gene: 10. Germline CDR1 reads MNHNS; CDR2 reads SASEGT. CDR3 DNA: TGTGCCAGCAGTGAACGGGCGCGGGAGTGGACCTCTGGGGCCAACGTCCTGACTTTC. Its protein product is CASSERAREWTSGANVLTF.

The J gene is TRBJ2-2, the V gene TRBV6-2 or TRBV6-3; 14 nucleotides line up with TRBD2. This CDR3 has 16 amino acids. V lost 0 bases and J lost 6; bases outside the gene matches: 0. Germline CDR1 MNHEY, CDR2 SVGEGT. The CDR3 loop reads CASSYSGLAGAGELFF. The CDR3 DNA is TGTGCCAGCAGTTACTCGGGACTAGCGGGAGCCGGGGAGCTGTTTTTT.

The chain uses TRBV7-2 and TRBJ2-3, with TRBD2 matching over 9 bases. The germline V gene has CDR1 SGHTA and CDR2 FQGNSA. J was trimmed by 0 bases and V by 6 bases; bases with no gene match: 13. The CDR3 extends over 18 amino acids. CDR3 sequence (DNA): TGTGCCAGCAGGGGGGCTAGCGGGATTTATGCTAGCACAGATACGCAGTATTTT. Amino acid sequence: CASRGASGIYASTDTQYF. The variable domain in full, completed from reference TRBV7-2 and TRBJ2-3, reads GAGVSQSPSNKVTEKGKDVELRCDPISGHTALYWYRQSLGQGLEFLIYFQGNSAPDKSGLPSDRFSAERTGGSVSTLTIQRTQQEDSAVYLCASRGASGIYASTDTQYFGPGTRLTVL.

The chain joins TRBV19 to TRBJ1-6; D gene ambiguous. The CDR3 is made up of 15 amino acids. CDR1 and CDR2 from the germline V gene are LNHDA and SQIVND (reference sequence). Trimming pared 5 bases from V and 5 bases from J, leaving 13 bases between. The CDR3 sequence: CASSLLRSHNSPLHF. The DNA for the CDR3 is TGTGCCAGTAGTCTTCTCCGGAGCCATAATTCACCCCTCCACTTT.

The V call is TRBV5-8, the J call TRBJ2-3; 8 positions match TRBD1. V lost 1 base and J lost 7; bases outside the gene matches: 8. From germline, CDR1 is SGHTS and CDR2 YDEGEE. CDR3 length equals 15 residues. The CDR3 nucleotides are TGTGCCAGCAGCTTGAGGCGGACAGGGAAGAATACGCAGTATTTT. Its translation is CASSLRRTGKNTQYF.

The CDR3 loop reads CASSSVPGDEQYF. The CDR3 DNA sequence: TGTGCCAGCAGCTCCGTCCCAGGGGACGAGCAGTACTTC. This rearrangement joins TRBV11-2 to TRBJ2-7; TRBD1 is a possible D gene (6 bases). The CDR3 loop spans 13 amino acids. CDR1 and CDR2 from the germline V gene are SGHAT and FQNNGV. V was clipped by 4 bases and J by 5 bases, with 12 bases between them. Complete variable domain (other parts from reference TRBV11-2 and TRBJ2-7): EAGVAQSPRYKIIEKRQSVAFWCNPISGHATLYWYQQILGQGPKLLIQFQNNGVVDDSQLPKDRFSAERLKGVDSTLKIQPAKLEDSAVYLCASSSVPGDEQYFGPGTRLTVT.

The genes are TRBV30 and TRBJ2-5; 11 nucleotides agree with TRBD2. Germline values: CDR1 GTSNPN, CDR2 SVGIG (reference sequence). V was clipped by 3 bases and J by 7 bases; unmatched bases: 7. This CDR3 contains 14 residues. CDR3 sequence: CAWSAGLAGGTQYF. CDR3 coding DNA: TGTGCCTGGAGCGCCGGACTAGCGGGCGGGACCCAGTACTTC.

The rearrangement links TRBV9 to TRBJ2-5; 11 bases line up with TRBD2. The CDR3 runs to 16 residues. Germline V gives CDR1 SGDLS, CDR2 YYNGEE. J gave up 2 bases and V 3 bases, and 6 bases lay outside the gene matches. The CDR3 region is CASSASSGRRQETQYF. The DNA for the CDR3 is TGTGCCAGCAGCGCCTCTAGCGGGAGGAGGCAAGAGACCCAGTACTTC.

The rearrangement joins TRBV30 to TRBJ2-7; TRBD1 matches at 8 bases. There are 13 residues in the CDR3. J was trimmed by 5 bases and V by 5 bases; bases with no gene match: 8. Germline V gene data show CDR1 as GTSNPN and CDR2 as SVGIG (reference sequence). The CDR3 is CAWGWTGYNEQYF. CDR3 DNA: TGTGCCTGGGGCTGGACAGGGTATAACGAGCAGTACTTC.